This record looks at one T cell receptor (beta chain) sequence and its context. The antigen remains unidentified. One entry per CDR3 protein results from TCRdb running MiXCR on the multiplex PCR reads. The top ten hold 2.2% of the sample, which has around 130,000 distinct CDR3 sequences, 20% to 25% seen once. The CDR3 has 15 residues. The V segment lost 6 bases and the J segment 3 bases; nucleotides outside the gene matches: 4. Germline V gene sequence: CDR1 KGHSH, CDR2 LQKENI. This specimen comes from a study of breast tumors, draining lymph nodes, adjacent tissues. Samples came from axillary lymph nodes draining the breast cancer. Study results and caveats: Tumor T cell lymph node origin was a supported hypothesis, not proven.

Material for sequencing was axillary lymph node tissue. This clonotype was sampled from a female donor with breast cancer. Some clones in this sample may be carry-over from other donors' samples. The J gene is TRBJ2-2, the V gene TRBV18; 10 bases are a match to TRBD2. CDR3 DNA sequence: TGTGCCAGCTCTCTAGCGGGAGTACACACCGGGGAGCTGTTTTTT. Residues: CASSLAGVHTGELFF.